These 7 T cell receptor beta chains originate from one sample sequenced in a study of T cell responses to AZD1222 COVID-19 vaccine. Sequencing used immunoSEQ multiplex PCR; TCRdb keeps in-frame clones, though not all of them. In the table there are about 140,000 clones, just over 85% of which are singletons. Sequenced here: peripheral blood, sampled on day 0 of AZD1222 vaccination. Source of these receptors: an adult in good health.

The chain recombines TRBV5-1 with TRBJ2-1; 12 nucleotides agree with TRBD2. Trimming removed 3 bases from V and 0 bases from J; junction bases left unmatched: 1. This CDR3 has 16 amino acids. Germline-derived CDR1 and CDR2 are SGHRS and YFSETQ. CDR3: CASSSSGRASYNEQFF. In DNA form, the CDR3 reads TGCGCCAGCAGCTCTAGCGGGAGGGCCTCCTACAATGAGCAGTTCTTC.

The V call is TRBV14, the J call TRBJ1-6; perhaps TRBD1 as D (5 bases). The V gene's germline CDR1 is SGHDN and CDR2 FVKESK. The CDR3 has 15 residues. V was trimmed by 1 base and J by 7 bases, leaving 11 bases between them. This CDR3 reads CASSQVDRWNSPLHF. The CDR3 DNA sequence: TGTGCCAGCAGCCAAGTTGACAGATGGAATTCACCCCTCCACTTT.

The chain carries TRBV30 and TRBJ1-4, with 7 nucleotides matching TRBD1. The CDR3 is 13 residues long. The germline V gene has CDR1 GTSNPN and CDR2 SVGIG (reference sequence). Trimming at V came to 5 bases and at J to 7 bases, leaving 7 bases not matched to a gene. The CDR3 reads CAWREGAVEKLFF. The CDR3, as DNA: TGTGCCTGGCGGGAGGGGGCCGTTGAAAAACTGTTTTTT.

The chain joins TRBV29-1 to TRBJ1-1; D not resolved. V was clipped by 6 bases and J by 1 base, with 9 bases between them. The CDR3 contains 12 residues. CDR1 is SQVTM and CDR2 is ANQGSEA in the germline V gene. This CDR3 reads CSVGPGNTEAFF. The CDR3 region has the DNA TGCAGCGTAGGCCCAGGGAACACTGAAGCTTTCTTT.

The gene calls are TRBV7-8 and TRBJ2-3; no firm D call. Trimming pared 2 bases from V and 5 bases from J, leaving 5 bases between. The germline V gene has CDR1 SGHVS and CDR2 FQNEAQ. This CDR3 has 12 residues. The CDR3 region is CASSLREDTQYF. The DNA for the CDR3 is TGTGCCAGCAGCTTAAGGGAAGATACGCAGTATTTT.

CDR3: CASSVLQGGGYTF. CDR3 coding DNA: TGCGCCAGCAGCGTACTACAGGGAGGGGGCTACACCTTC. This chain connects TRBV5-1 to TRBJ1-2; a weak D match, TRBD1 (6 bases). V lost 4 bases and J 8 bases, leaving 15 bases between the germline ends. The CDR3 runs to 13 residues. Germline values: CDR1 SGHRS, CDR2 YFSETQ.

The gene calls are TRBV19 and TRBJ2-1; possible D gene TRBD2, 5 bases. This CDR3 comprises 13 residues. The V and J ends lost 6 bases and 6 bases respectively, with 12 bases between them. CDR1 LNHDA and CDR2 SQIVND come from the germline V gene (reference sequence). CDR3 nucleotide sequence: TGTGCCAGTAGCTTCCAGCGGACCAATGAGCAGTTCTTC. Translated: CASSFQRTNEQFF. Variable domain in full (rest from reference TRBV19 and TRBJ2-1): DGGITQSPKYLFRKEGQNVTLSCEQNLNHDAMYWYRQDPGQGLRLIYYSQIVNDFQKGDIAEGYSVSREKKESFPLTVTSAQKNPTAFYLCASSFQRTNEQFFGPGTRLTVL.